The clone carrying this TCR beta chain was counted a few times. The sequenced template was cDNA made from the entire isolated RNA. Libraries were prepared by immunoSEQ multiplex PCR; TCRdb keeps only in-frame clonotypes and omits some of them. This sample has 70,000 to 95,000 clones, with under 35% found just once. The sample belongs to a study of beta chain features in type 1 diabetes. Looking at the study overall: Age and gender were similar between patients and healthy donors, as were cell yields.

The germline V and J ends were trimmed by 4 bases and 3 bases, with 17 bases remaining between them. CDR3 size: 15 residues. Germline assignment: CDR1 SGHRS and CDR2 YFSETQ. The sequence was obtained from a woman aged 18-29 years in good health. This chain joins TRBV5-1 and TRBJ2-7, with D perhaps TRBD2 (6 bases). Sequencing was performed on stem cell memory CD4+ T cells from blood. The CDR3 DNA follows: TGCGCCAGCAGCCCGCGGGGCGAGCCGAGCTACGAGCAGTACTTC. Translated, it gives CASSPRGEPSYEQYF.